The sequence of this T cell receptor (beta chain) was determined in a study of CD8+CD57+ T cells in acquired aplastic anemia. Study at large: DNA recovered from sorted CD4+ and CD8+ cells had a mean of about 3 ug. The study, taken as a whole, reports: Both patients and controls carried the same twenty-nine CD8+ CDR3 sequences.

According to the study, genomic DNA was the template for TCR beta VDJ and CDR3 profiling. In TCRdb, the reads were re-called with MiXCR into one record per CDR3 protein. In the table there are 160,000 or so distinct CDR3 sequences, 71% of which are singletons. Before being chosen for sequencing, patients had shown CD8+CD57+ cell expansion by flow cytometry. With no exception, the patients had severe acquired aplastic anemia. Patient blood was sampled before any therapy had been received. This clonotype turned up a few times. Its antigen is not known. Trimming cost V 4 bases and J 4 bases, with 16 bases left between them. Germline V CDR1 and CDR2: KGHDR, SFDVKD. The CDR3 sequence is 16 residues long.

The sequenced sample consisted of sorted CD4+, CD8+, or CD8+CD57+ T cells (not recorded which) from PBMCs. This chain connects TRBV24-1 to TRBJ2-1; possible D gene TRBD2, 6 bases. The receptor's source is a human donor with aplastic anemia. Written as DNA, the CDR3 is TGTGCCACCAGTGACTCCTTTTCGGGAGTGTACAATGAGCAGTTCTTC. Protein product: CATSDSFSGVYNEQFF.